Presented here are 12 T cell receptor beta chains from one specimen sequenced in a study of T cells after yellow fever vaccination. From the 5' RACE reads, TCRdb called clonotypes with MiXCR, one entry per CDR3 protein. The sample lists just under 600,000 distinct CDR3 sequences; about 14% were seen once. Sequences were derived from PBMCs, sampled on the day of the yellow fever booster vaccination. Receptors were obtained from a young man who received the YFV17D yellow fever vaccine.

This clonotype occurred a few times. The chain is built from TRBV6-4 and TRBJ2-2, with D possibly being TRBD1 (6 bases). V was shortened by 3 bases and J by 4 bases, with 12 bases between the two germline ends. The CDR3 extends over 15 amino acids. CDR1 is MRHNA and CDR2 is SNTAGT in the germline V gene. CDR3 bases: TGTGCCAGCAGTGAGAGGACAGACCTCACCGGGGAGCTGTTTTTT. Protein sequence: CASSERTDLTGELFF.

The chain couples TRBV7-2 to TRBJ2-7; no clear D gene. Germline V CDR1 and CDR2: SGHTA, FQGNSA. Trimming left V 2 bases short and J 6 bases short, with 8 bases between. The CDR3 has 12 amino acids. CDR3 loop: CASSLKRSEQYF. The CDR3 nucleotides are TGTGCCAGCAGCTTAAAACGGAGCGAGCAGTACTTC.

The table lists this clonotype with a few counts. The chain recombines TRBV20-1 with TRBJ2-3; D is uncertain. Trimming left V 2 bases short and J 5 bases short, with 17 bases between. Germline assignment: CDR1 DFQATT and CDR2 SNEGSKA (reference sequence). This CDR3 is built from 15 residues. The CDR3 sequence: CSARSLIGQEDTQYF. CDR3 nucleotide sequence: TGCAGTGCTAGATCTCTTATTGGGCAGGAAGATACGCAGTATTTT.

The chain joins TRBV20-1 to TRBJ2-7, with TRBD1 matching over 8 bases. CDR1 and CDR2 (germline): DFQATT, SNEGSKA (reference sequence). CDR3 length: 15 residues. DNA for the CDR3: TGCAGCGCCGGGGACAGGCAAAACTTTCCCTACGAGCAGTACTTC. This translates into CSAGDRQNFPYEQYF.

This clonotype turned up a few times. V is TRBV5-5 and J is TRBJ2-3, with D hard to call. The V end lost 2 bases, the J end lost 1 base, and 11 bases lay between the germline ends. This CDR3 comprises 15 residues. Germline V gene lookup returns CDR1 SGHKS and CDR2 YYEKEE (reference sequence). CDR3 coding DNA: TGTGCCAGCAGCTTATCAAGTCCACGCACAGATACGCAGTATTTT. It codes for CASSLSSPRTDTQYF.

Only a few counts were recorded for this clonotype. The chain links TRBV20-1 to TRBJ2-7; TRBD2 agrees at 13 bases. CDR1 and CDR2 (germline): DFQATT, SNEGSKA (reference sequence). The V segment lost 5 bases and the J segment 5 bases; nucleotides outside the gene matches: 0. The CDR3 totals 12 residues. In DNA form, the CDR3 reads TGCAGTGCTGGACTAGCGGGAGACGAGCAGTACTTC. Translating gives CSAGLAGDEQYF.

At least ten counts were recorded for this clonotype. The CDR3 nucleotides read TGTGCCAGCGCTAGCGGGAGGAGTTTTGGGGACCAGTACTTC. It encodes CASASGRSFGDQYF. The V and J genes are TRBV7-2 and TRBJ2-5; 11 positions agree with TRBD2. V was clipped by 8 bases and J by 10 bases; unmatched bases: 12. The CDR3 runs 14 residues. Per the germline V gene, CDR1 is SGHTA and CDR2 is FQGNSA.

As DNA, the CDR3 is TGTGCCAGCAGTTACTCTCGGAAGACCCAGTACTTC. Protein product: CASSYSRKTQYF. This chain uses TRBV6-2 or TRBV6-3 with TRBJ2-5; D unclear. V lost 0 bases and J 6 bases, leaving 5 bases between the germline ends. The CDR3 is made up of 12 amino acids. From germline, CDR1 is MNHEY and CDR2 SVGEGT.

This chain links TRBV6-4 with TRBJ2-5, with D possibly TRBD1 on 5 matching bases. Germline CDR1 is MRHNA and CDR2 is SNTAGT. The CDR3 is 14 residues long. The V gene lost 11 bases and the J gene lost 2 bases, with 18 bases spanning the gap. CDR3 bases: TGTGCCTTCAGTCCCGACAGATCGCAAGAGACCCAGTACTTC. Protein: CAFSPDRSQETQYF.

This clonotype showed up just a few times. This chain joins TRBV14 and TRBJ2-3; maybe TRBD2 (6 bases). Trimming removed 5 bases at V and 3 bases at J, with 15 bases between. Germline loops: CDR1 SGHDN, CDR2 FVKESK. This CDR3 has 15 residues. The CDR3 sequence: CASSTQMGGTDTQYF. The CDR3 nucleotides are TGTGCCAGCAGCACTCAAATGGGGGGAACAGATACGCAGTATTTT.

This chain links TRBV20-1 with TRBJ1-2; D gene ambiguous. Trimming took off 0 bases at V and 8 bases at J, with 10 bases between the two ends. Per the germline V gene, CDR1 is DFQATT and CDR2 is SNEGSKA (reference sequence). This CDR3 has 12 amino acids. The CDR3 region is CSARETNRGYTF. DNA of the CDR3: TGCAGTGCTAGAGAGACAAATCGGGGCTACACCTTC.

The chain uses TRBV29-1 and TRBJ2-7; 7 nucleotides agree with TRBD2. The junction had 15 bases not matched to a gene; V was cut back by 0 bases and J by 4 bases. CDR1 and CDR2 from the germline V gene are SQVTM and ANQGSEA. This CDR3 has 17 residues. CDR3 amino acids: CSVEDVGSRGSKYEQYF. The CDR3 DNA follows: TGCAGCGTTGAAGATGTGGGGTCGCGGGGGTCGAAATACGAGCAGTACTTC.